Shown below are 27 T cell receptor beta chains from a single sample sequenced in a study of tumor T cells in aggressive B-cell lymphoma. The table came from immunoSEQ multiplex PCR; TCRdb's copy has only in-frame clones and leaves some out. Of just over 400 clones listed, 94% were seen once; the top ten hold around 8.5%. The sequenced sample consisted of tumor tissue. These receptor sequences come from an adult with diffuse large B cell lymphoma.

The rearrangement joins TRBV29-1 to TRBJ2-7, with 13 bases that match TRBD2. The V gene's germline CDR1 is SQVTM and CDR2 ANQGSEA. The trim removed 2 bases at V and 5 bases at J, leaving 0 bases unmatched. The CDR3 is 13 amino acids. CDR3 nucleotide sequence: TGCAGCGTTGAAACTAGCGGGAGGGACGAGCAGTACTTC. It codes for CSVETSGRDEQYF.

This clone was picked up one time. This chain connects TRBV7-2 to TRBJ2-3; 9 nucleotides align to TRBD2. This CDR3 has 14 amino acids. Trimming took 5 bases from V and 3 from J; bases not matched to a gene: 3. Germline V lookup: CDR1 SGHTA, CDR2 FQGNSA. CDR3 DNA: TGTGCCAGCAGCGGGAGCGGGGGGACAGATACGCAGTATTTT. It encodes CASSGSGGTDTQYF.

V is TRBV25-1 and J is TRBJ2-1; 8 bases agree with TRBD1. The J segment lost 7 bases and the V segment lost 7 bases, leaving 18 bases of the junction unmatched. This CDR3 region has 17 residues. Germline V gene lookup returns CDR1 MGHDK and CDR2 SYGVNS. For the CDR3, the DNA is TGTGCCAGCAATCCCGAGGGGACCGGGACAGGAAGGAATGAGCAGTTCTTC. This gives the protein CASNPEGTGTGRNEQFF.

The CDR3 region is CASSQIPPGSRYEQYF. The CDR3 nucleotides are TGCGCCAGCAGCCAAATACCGCCGGGAAGCCGCTACGAGCAGTACTTC. The chain has TRBV4-1 and TRBJ2-7; tentatively, D is TRBD2 (5 bases). CDR1 is MGHRA and CDR2 is YSYEKL in the germline V gene. Trimming removed 2 bases at V and 3 bases at J, with 17 bases between. The CDR3 is made up of 16 amino acids.

As regards this clone: At one end the junction does not follow the germline gene, possibly because of a read error. The chain combines TRBV19 with TRBJ1-2; unclear D gene. Germline V CDR1 and CDR2: LNHDA, SQIVND (reference sequence). This CDR3 region has 14 residues. The CDR3 is CAGSPSAGFVGYTF. The CDR3 coding sequence is TGTGCCGGTAGCCCCTCTGCGGGGTTTGTTGGCTACACCTTC.

The chain couples TRBV7-6 to TRBJ2-5; a weak D match, TRBD2 (5 bases). V lost 2 bases and J 7 bases, leaving 17 bases between the germline ends. CDR1 SGHVS and CDR2 FNYEAQ come from the germline V gene. The length of the CDR3 is 15 residues. CDR3 sequence (DNA): TGTGCCAGCAGCTTAAGGGCTAGCACGAAAGGGACCCAGTACTTC. It yields the protein CASSLRASTKGTQYF.

V gene TRBV7-2 combines with J gene TRBJ1-2, with D uncertain. V dropped 1 base and J dropped 6 bases, with 9 bases sitting between them. CDR1 SGHTA and CDR2 FQGNSA come from the germline V gene. This CDR3 is built from 13 residues. CDR3 in DNA: TGTGCCAGCAGCTTAGGGTATACAGATGGCTACACCTTC. This sequence encodes CASSLGYTDGYTF.

The J gene is TRBJ1-1, the V gene TRBV14, with D possibly matching TRBD1 (6 bases). This CDR3 spans 14 amino acids. From germline, CDR1 is SGHDN and CDR2 FVKESK. V lost 2 bases to trimming and J lost 4 bases, with 11 bases between them. This CDR3 reads CASSQQGSVTEAFF. The DNA of the CDR3 is TGTGCCAGCAGCCAACAGGGGTCGGTCACTGAAGCTTTCTTT.

The chain employs TRBV28 and TRBJ1-1; maybe TRBD1 (6 bases). Germline CDR1 reads MDHEN; CDR2 reads SYDVKM. This CDR3 comprises 13 residues. Between the trimmed V and J ends, which lost 6 bases and 4 bases, there was a span of 12 bases. The CDR3 DNA reads TGTGCCAGCAGAGGGGGTTGGGGCACTGAAGCTTTCTTT. This sequence encodes CASRGGWGTEAFF.

The CDR3 sequence: CATITILGAGKGPEAFF. DNA of the CDR3: TGTGCCACCATCACGATTCTGGGGGCAGGGAAGGGACCTGAAGCTTTCTTT. V usage is TRBV15 and J usage is TRBJ1-1; a possible D gene is TRBD1 (6 bases). V lost 7 bases and J lost 6, with 27 bases in between. CDR1 and CDR2 (germline): LNHNV, YYDKDF (reference sequence). This CDR3 region has 17 residues.

The V call is TRBV6-5, the J call TRBJ1-2; maybe TRBD1 (5 bases). Trimming stripped 1 base from V and 5 bases from J, with 8 bases between. The CDR3 loop spans 13 amino acids. CDR1 is MNHEY and CDR2 is SVGAGI in the germline V gene. CDR3 coding DNA: TGTGCCAGCAGTTACTACCAGGGTTATGGCTACACCTTC. This encodes CASSYYQGYGYTF.

The rearrangement uses TRBV21-1 and TRBJ1-1; TRBD1 is the table's D call and was not checked against the DNA. TRBV21-1 is given as a pseudogene. The CDR3 consists of 14 residues. The CDR3 DNA sequence: TGTGCCAGCAGTACGTCCCACATCTACACTGAAGCTTTCTTT. Its translation: CASSTSHIYTEAFF.

The V call is TRBV5-6, the J call TRBJ1-2, with TRBD1 identical over 10 bases. The V segment lost 4 bases and the J segment 4 bases; nucleotides outside the gene matches: 1. Germline V gene lookup returns CDR1 SGHDT and CDR2 YYEEEE. The CDR3 runs to 13 residues. CDR3 residues: CASSRTGGYGYTF. CDR3 in DNA: TGTGCCAGCAGCAGGACAGGGGGCTATGGCTACACCTTC.

In nucleotides, the CDR3 is TGTGCCAGTAGCTCCGACAGCATGAACACTGAAGCTTTCTTT. Amino acid sequence: CASSSDSMNTEAFF. The gene calls are TRBV19 and TRBJ1-1; perhaps TRBD1 as D (5 bases). This CDR3 contains 14 residues. CDR1 and CDR2 from the germline V gene are LNHDA and SQIVND (reference sequence). Trimming cost V 6 bases and J 0 bases, with 11 bases left between them.

The gene calls are TRBV14 and TRBJ2-7; 9 nucleotides align to TRBD1. Germline values: CDR1 SGHDN, CDR2 FVKESK. The CDR3 contains 14 residues. V was pared by 4 bases and J by 5 bases, with 6 bases of the junction left unmatched. The CDR3 reads CASSPWDREDEQYF. The CDR3 DNA reads as TGTGCCAGCAGCCCCTGGGACAGGGAAGACGAGCAGTACTTC.

This sequence joins TRBV5-6 and TRBJ2-7; weak D call: TRBD2 (6 bases). Germline CDR1 and CDR2: SGHDT and YYEEEE. V shed 3 bases and J shed 4 bases, with 23 bases lying between them. The CDR3 has 17 residues. The CDR3 protein is CASSSMGMAGRGYEQYF. The CDR3 DNA follows: TGTGCCAGCAGCTCAATGGGAATGGCGGGTCGGGGGTACGAGCAGTACTTC.

This CDR3 reads CASSRDFNGYTF. CDR3 nucleotide sequence: TGTGCCAGCAGTCGGGACTTTAATGGCTACACCTTC. The chain joins TRBV6-6 to TRBJ1-2, with D possibly matching TRBD1 (5 bases). The V and J ends lost 5 bases and 6 bases respectively, with 10 bases between them. The germline gives CDR1 MNHNY, CDR2 SVGAGI (reference sequence). This CDR3 contains 12 residues.

This chain uses TRBV6-5 with TRBJ1-4; no clear D. Germline V CDR1 and CDR2: MNHEY, SVGAGI. The CDR3 runs 14 residues. Trimming cost V 4 bases and J 0 bases, with 6 bases left between them. Here the CDR3 reads CASSSLATNEKLFF. CDR3 coding DNA: TGTGCCAGCAGTTCACTTGCAACTAATGAAAAACTGTTTTTT.

The gene calls are TRBV30 and TRBJ1-4; TRBD1 matches at 7 bases. The CDR3 runs to 15 residues. The J segment lost 2 bases and the V segment lost 1 base, leaving 4 bases of the junction unmatched. Germline V gives CDR1 GTSNPN, CDR2 SVGIG (reference sequence). This CDR3 reads CAWSGRGQTNEKLFF. The CDR3 DNA follows: TGTGCCTGGAGTGGGAGGGGGCAGACTAATGAAAAACTGTTTTTT.

This clone came up a few times. This chain joins TRBV19 and TRBJ1-1, with D unresolved. The CDR3 totals 15 residues. From germline, CDR1 is LNHDA and CDR2 SQIVND (reference sequence). The germline V and J ends were trimmed by 2 bases and 1 base, with 11 bases remaining between them. CDR3 DNA sequence: TGTGCCAGTAGTATAATGAAACTAGGGAACACTGAAGCTTTCTTT. Translation: CASSIMKLGNTEAFF.

The chain carries TRBV4-1 and TRBJ2-2; D perhaps matches TRBD2 (6 bases). V lost 4 bases, J lost 3 bases, and 12 bases lay in between. Germline CDR1 MGHRA, CDR2 YSYEKL. This CDR3 is 15 amino acids long. The CDR3 sequence is CASSRREYDTGELFF. In nucleotides, the CDR3 is TGCGCCAGCAGCCGGCGGGAATATGACACCGGGGAGCTGTTTTTT.

This clone appeared once. This chain's CDR3 is CASSLLGQGKIVYGYTF. The CDR3 region has the DNA TGTGCCAGTAGTCTCCTAGGGCAGGGGAAAATAGTCTATGGCTACACCTTC. The chain uses TRBV19 and TRBJ1-2; possibly TRBD1 for D (6 bases). Germline V gene lookup returns CDR1 LNHDA and CDR2 SQIVND (reference sequence). The CDR3 has 17 residues. Trimming removed 5 bases at V and 4 bases at J, with 23 bases between.

The genes are TRBV6-6 and TRBJ2-1; a possible D gene is TRBD1 (5 bases). The CDR3 runs 15 residues. From germline, CDR1 is MNHNY and CDR2 SVGAGI (reference sequence). Between the trimmed V and J ends, which lost 8 bases and 5 bases, there was a span of 19 bases. As DNA, the CDR3 is TGTGCCAGCGGGGCCCCGGACGAATTACACAATGAGCAGTTCTTC. Amino acid sequence: CASGAPDELHNEQFF.

The rearrangement uses TRBV18 and TRBJ2-2; D perhaps matches TRBD1 (6 bases). CDR1 is KGHSH and CDR2 is LQKENI in the germline V gene. V was pared by 2 bases and J by 4 bases, with 14 bases between. The CDR3 totals 16 residues. The CDR3, as DNA: TGTGCCAGCTCACCATTCTCGGACAGACGCACCGGGGAGCTGTTTTTT. This gives the protein CASSPFSDRRTGELFF.

Only one count was recorded for this clone. The gene calls are TRBV30 and TRBJ1-4; 7 bases agree with TRBD1. The CDR3 covers 15 residues. V lost 1 base, J lost 4 bases, and 6 bases stayed unmatched. Germline V gene lookup returns CDR1 GTSNPN and CDR2 SVGIG (reference sequence). CDR3 protein: CAWSAPGQSNEKLFF. The CDR3 DNA is TGTGCCTGGAGTGCACCGGGACAGAGTAATGAAAAACTGTTTTTT. Full variable domain (remainder filled in from reference TRBV30 and TRBJ1-4): SQTIHQWPATLVQPVGSPLSLECTVEGTSNPNLYWYRQAAGRGLQLLFYSVGIGQISSEVPQNLSASRPQDRQFILSSKKLLLSDSGFYLCAWSAPGQSNEKLFFGSGTQLSVL.

The chain uses TRBV5-5 and TRBJ1-5; unclear D gene. This CDR3 is built from 17 residues. Germline CDR1 is SGHKS and CDR2 is YYEKEE (reference sequence). V shed 0 bases and J shed 1 base, with 14 bases lying between them. The CDR3: CASSLALSGRSNQPQHF. CDR3 sequence (DNA): TGTGCCAGCAGCTTGGCCTTGTCAGGTCGAAGCAATCAGCCCCAGCATTTT.

The rearrangement links TRBV28 to TRBJ2-1; no definite D call. CDR1 and CDR2 from the germline V gene are MDHEN and SYDVKM. The V end lost 1 base, the J end lost 3 bases, and 10 bases lay between the germline ends. CDR3 length: 15 residues. The CDR3 spells CASSLSPTDYNEQFF. The DNA of the CDR3 is TGTGCCAGCAGTTTATCCCCCACAGACTACAATGAGCAGTTCTTC.